These T cell receptor beta chains were read from a single sample in a study of Ad26.COV2.S vaccination and SARS-CoV-2 variants. The table came from immunoSEQ multiplex PCR; TCRdb's copy has only in-frame clones and leaves some out. The data show more than 250,000 clones, around 87% seen once. The source was peripheral blood, collected in a trial of Ad26.COV2.S vaccine versus placebo. The receptors were sampled from a person aged 18 to 65 who received the Ad26.COV2.S COVID-19 vaccine or a placebo. Both conserved end residues are part of each CDR3. Each record gives: clone size, D gene, V gene, J gene, CDR3 protein, CDR3 DNA. D genes are given only for firm matches. Expanded clones are given a class, and other clones once, few, many or no size at all.

clone_size: NA; d_call: NA; v_call: TRBV2; j_call: TRBJ2-7; cdr3_aa: CASSGDQSYEQYF; cdr3_nt: TGTGCCAGCAGTGGAGACCAATCCTACGAGCAGTACTTC
clone_size: NA; d_call: TRBD2; v_call: TRBV20-1; j_call: TRBJ2-5; cdr3_aa: CSASGASGSRGGETQYF; cdr3_nt: TGCAGTGCTAGTGGTGCCTCCGGGTCCCGGGGGGGGGAGACCCAGTACTTC
clone_size: NA; d_call: NA; v_call: TRBV7-3; j_call: TRBJ1-2; cdr3_aa: CASSLFGPANYGYTF; cdr3_nt: TGTGCCAGCAGCTTGTTCGGGCCGGCCAACTATGGCTACACCTTC
clone_size: NA; d_call: NA; v_call: TRBV29-1; j_call: TRBJ2-1; cdr3_aa: CSVALGGAKSYNEQFF; cdr3_nt: TGCAGCGTTGCCCTAGGAGGCGCGAAATCCTACAATGAGCAGTTCTTC
clone_size: once; d_call: NA; v_call: TRBV30; j_call: TRBJ2-1; cdr3_aa: CAWSGGNRDNEQFF; cdr3_nt: TGTGCCTGGAGTGGGGGCAACAGGGACAATGAGCAGTTCTTC
clone_size: NA; d_call: NA; v_call: TRBV7-9; j_call: TRBJ1-2; cdr3_aa: CASSKDRLSNYGYTF; cdr3_nt: TGTGCCAGCAGCAAAGACAGGCTAAGTAACTATGGCTACACCTTC
clone_size: NA; d_call: NA; v_call: TRBV19; j_call: TRBJ1-1; cdr3_aa: CASSIASFTEAFF; cdr3_nt: TGTGCCAGTAGTATAGCGTCTTTTACGGAAGCTTTCTTT
clone_size: NA; d_call: NA; v_call: TRBV5-1; j_call: TRBJ2-1; cdr3_aa: CASSLDSMQFF; cdr3_nt: TGCGCCAGCAGCTTGGACAGCATGCAGTTCTTC
clone_size: once; d_call: NA; v_call: TRBV6-6; j_call: TRBJ1-2; cdr3_aa: CASRRTGIDYGYTF; cdr3_nt: TGTGCCAGCAGGCGAACAGGGATCGACTATGGCTACACCTTC
clone_size: NA; d_call: NA; v_call: TRBV7-2; j_call: TRBJ1-1; cdr3_aa: CASSLLSGGASTEAFF; cdr3_nt: TGTGCCAGCAGCTTACTCTCCGGGGGTGCTAGCACTGAAGCTTTCTTT
clone_size: NA; d_call: TRBD1; v_call: TRBV5-4; j_call: TRBJ1-2; cdr3_aa: CASSSRDRVKYGYTF; cdr3_nt: TGTGCCAGCAGCTCAAGGGACAGGGTTAAGTATGGCTACACCTTC
clone_size: few; d_call: NA; v_call: TRBV21-1; j_call: TRBJ2-7; cdr3_aa: CASSKKGQGADEQYF; cdr3_nt: TGTGCCAGCAGCAAAAAGGGTCAGGGGGCCGACGAGCAGTACTTC
clone_size: NA; d_call: NA; v_call: TRBV7-2; j_call: TRBJ2-7; cdr3_aa: CASSFSYEQYF; cdr3_nt: TGTGCCAGCAGCTTTTCCTACGAGCAGTACTTC
clone_size: NA; d_call: NA; v_call: TRBV9; j_call: TRBJ2-5; cdr3_aa: CASSADGVETQYF; cdr3_nt: TGTGCCAGCAGCGCGGATGGGGTTGAGACCCAGTACTTC
clone_size: NA; d_call: NA; v_call: TRBV2; j_call: TRBJ2-2; cdr3_aa: CASSPGLLELFF; cdr3_nt: TGTGCCAGCAGCCCCGGACTGCTGGAGCTGTTTTTT
clone_size: NA; d_call: NA; v_call: TRBV27; j_call: TRBJ2-7; cdr3_aa: CASSLVRGQLPYF; cdr3_nt: TGTGCCAGCAGTTTAGTACGCGGACAGCTGCCGTACTTC
clone_size: NA; d_call: NA; v_call: TRBV30; j_call: TRBJ1-1; cdr3_aa: CAWSPRDTEAFF; cdr3_nt: TGTGCCTGGAGTCCCCGGGACACTGAAGCTTTCTTT
clone_size: NA; d_call: TRBD1; v_call: TRBV5-1; j_call: TRBJ1-6; cdr3_aa: CASSYGGQEGRNSPLHF; cdr3_nt: TGCGCCAGCAGCTACGGGGGACAGGAGGGACGCAATTCACCCCTCCACTTT
clone_size: NA; d_call: TRBD1; v_call: TRBV7-6; j_call: TRBJ1-6; cdr3_aa: CASSRTGGNSPLHF; cdr3_nt: TGTGCCAGCAGTCGGACAGGAGGAAATTCACCCCTCCACTTT
clone_size: NA; d_call: TRBD1; v_call: TRBV11-2; j_call: TRBJ1-2; cdr3_aa: CASSPGSTGPYGYTF; cdr3_nt: TGTGCCAGCAGCCCAGGGTCGACAGGGCCCTATGGCTACACCTTC
clone_size: NA; d_call: NA; v_call: TRBV3-1/TRBV3-2; j_call: TRBJ1-1; cdr3_aa: CASSQTQTNTEAFF; cdr3_nt: TGTGCCAGCAGCCAAACTCAAACGAACACTGAAGCTTTCTTT
clone_size: NA; d_call: TRBD1; v_call: TRBV19; j_call: TRBJ1-5; cdr3_aa: CASIGTGGAYQPQHF; cdr3_nt: TGTGCCAGTATTGGAACAGGGGGCGCTTACCAGCCCCAGCATTTT
clone_size: NA; d_call: NA; v_call: TRBV29-1; j_call: TRBJ1-2; cdr3_aa: CSGVTAIEGYTF; cdr3_nt: TGCAGCGGTGTGACTGCTATTGAGGGCTACACCTTC
clone_size: NA; d_call: TRBD2; v_call: TRBV29-1; j_call: TRBJ2-1; cdr3_aa: CSVLVAGVHEQFF; cdr3_nt: TGCAGCGTCCTCGTCGCGGGGGTCCATGAGCAGTTCTTC
clone_size: NA; d_call: NA; v_call: TRBV7-9; j_call: TRBJ2-7; cdr3_aa: CASSVQVDSYEQYF; cdr3_nt: TGTGCCAGCAGCGTCCAGGTGGACTCCTACGAGCAGTACTTC
clone_size: NA; d_call: TRBD2; v_call: TRBV7-2; j_call: TRBJ2-5; cdr3_aa: CASSLRDYQETQYF; cdr3_nt: TGTGCCAGCAGCTTAAGGGACTATCAAGAGACCCAGTACTTC
clone_size: NA; d_call: NA; v_call: TRBV3-1/TRBV3-2; j_call: TRBJ2-1; cdr3_aa: CASSHTSSNNEQFF; cdr3_nt: TGTGCCAGCAGCCACACTAGCTCGAACAATGAGCAGTTCTTC
clone_size: NA; d_call: NA; v_call: TRBV4-3; j_call: TRBJ1-2; cdr3_aa: CASSQGISPGDYGYTF; cdr3_nt: TGCGCCAGCAGCCAAGGAATAAGCCCAGGGGACTATGGCTACACCTTC
clone_size: NA; d_call: TRBD1; v_call: TRBV6-2/TRBV6-3; j_call: TRBJ1-5; cdr3_aa: CASSLQGFRQPQHF; cdr3_nt: TGTGCCAGCAGTCTACAGGGGTTCAGGCAGCCCCAGCATTTT